This T cell receptor (beta chain) was sequenced in a study of blood T cells in healthy people across ages (dated by TCRdb to between 2014 and 2017). Background on the whole study: In model experiments, template switching captured roughly one uniquely barcoded TCR beta cDNA molecule for every two T cells. To avoid experimental bias, donors of different ages were spread randomly across the sequencing lanes. Using deep sequencing normalized with unique cDNA molecular identifiers, the study measured how TCR beta repertoire diversity changes with age. The donors were divided into four age groups: young (average about 15 years), middle-aged (under 40), aged (approximately 59) and long-lived (roughly 88). Two additional independent replicas of 1 million unique cDNA reads from the same blood draw were analyzed for two donors (one aged 18 to 30 and one aged 80 or older). On the study overall, not on this receptor specifically: Estimates of total diversity from one million sequenced T cells were regarded as lower bounds and underestimates. Conclusive comparison of naive and antigen-experienced compartments was prevented by the profiling of bulk unsorted PBMCs. A strong correlation was found between observed TCR beta diversity and the percentage of naive T cells measured by flow cytometry. Observed TCR beta diversity per million T cells fell roughly linearly with age, and a significant reduction was already apparent by age around 36. The CMV infection status of donors was not known, potentially confounding age-related changes in expanded clonotypes. Compared with the aged group, the long-lived group had more naive CD4+ T cells, fewer expanded clones and increased TCR diversity, a pattern suggesting age selection.

This clonotype was picked up a small number of times. What antigen it recognizes has not been identified. Base quality data are lacking; no much larger clone is found one base away. Library preparation used 5' RACE. Sequencing was carried out with an Illumina HiSeq 2500. A second PCR of roughly 6 to 11 cycles was run with a J-beta primer mix and a sample-barcoded 5' primer. Each TCR beta cDNA molecule received a unique molecular identifier from a template-switch 5' adaptor carrying 12 random nucleotides. Each sample yielded at least 3 million CDR3-containing paired-end reads. First-strand cDNA synthesis was performed from all RNA using the Mint cDNA synthesis kit, with priming by a TRBC-specific oligonucleotide. Following uracil-DNA glycosylase treatment, all cDNA underwent a first 18-cycle PCR with the universal primers M1SS and BC2_uni_R. The study's own analysis went as follows. Normalization of each sample was performed by random selection of 1 million high-quality reads, each carrying a distinct molecular identifier. Instead of being binned into consensus sequences, reads that shared molecular identifiers were thrown out. CDR3 identification, clonotype clustering and error correction used MiTCR with a Q25 quality threshold and the strictest error-elimination algorithm. A nonparametric unseen species model using Euler transformation provided a lower-bound estimate of total TCR beta diversity. TCRdb passed the public sequencing reads through fastp at Q25 and MiXCR, retaining productive beta sequences. Rows are combined by CDR3 protein, so each entry shows the most common genes and DNA. These V and J calls derive from TCRdb rather than the authors' analysis. The sample table holds around 600,000 distinct CDR3 sequences, of which more than 45% were seen once. The top ten constitute around 24% of the sample.

Donors were 39 systemically healthy Caucasian individuals from Russia aged roughly 6 to 90 years. Ten milliliters of peripheral blood were drawn from each donor into EDTA-treated Vacutainer tubes. Ficoll-Paque density-gradient centrifugation was used to isolate PBMCs, with at least 7 million obtained per sample. Trizol reagent was used to extract total RNA from PBMCs, with at least 5.5 micrograms per sample. The percentages of naive CD45RAhigh/CD27high T cells were determined by flow cytometry on a PBMC aliquot from every donor. Compared with germline, V lacks 2 bases and J lacks 9 bases; bases without a gene match: 5. CDR1 and CDR2 are read off the germline V gene (reference sequence) as LGHDT and YNNKEL. There are 15 amino acids in the CDR3, from cysteine to phenylalanine inclusive. Solely the CDR3 DNA is kept, with 45 bases framed from the first base.

The rearrangement combines TRBV3-1 with TRBJ2-1; TRBD1 lines up with 12 middle nucleotides. The sample was blood. The clonotype originates from a man aged 80 or over in good health. Here is the DNA: TGTGCCAGCAGCCAACCCGGGACAGGGGGCGTTGAGCAGTTCTTC. Translated, it gives CASSQPGTGGVEQFF.